The 6 T cell receptor beta chains reported below all come from one sample, sequenced in a study of CD8 T cells in ankylosing spondylitis. Overall study findings and caveats: Seemingly characteristic of ankylosing spondylitis blood was a TCR beta motif consisting of under ten highly homologous variants.

No antigen has been assigned to these receptors. TCRdb redid the calling of the 5' RACE reads with MiXCR, one entry per CDR3 protein. The sample records around 770,000 distinct CDR3 sequences, around 11% being singletons. Material for sequencing was blood, either unsorted or a sorted T cell fraction (not recorded which). These receptors originate from a male donor with ankylosing spondylitis.

This clonotype was seen a few times. This chain links TRBV6-1 with TRBJ2-7; no clear D. Germline loops: CDR1 MNHNS, CDR2 SASEGT. The CDR3 extends over 13 amino acids. V lost 6 bases and J lost 3, with 12 bases in between. CDR3 nucleotide sequence: TGTGCCAGCAGGCGAATAGAGCTCTACGAGCAGTACTTC. Translating it yields CASRRIELYEQYF.

This chain connects TRBV30 to TRBJ2-1; D gene unclear. CDR3 length: 12 residues. V was trimmed by 1 base and J by 8 bases, leaving 9 bases between them. Germline V gene data show CDR1 as GTSNPN and CDR2 as SVGIG (reference sequence). This chain's CDR3 is CAWSGPRDEQFF. The CDR3 DNA is TGTGCCTGGAGTGGTCCAAGGGATGAGCAGTTCTTC.

There are many counts of this clonotype. The V call is TRBV5-1, the J call TRBJ2-5; D is ambiguous. The CDR3 totals 13 residues. Trimming stripped 1 base from V and 2 bases from J, with 6 bases between. Germline V gene sequence: CDR1 SGHRS, CDR2 YFSETQ. The CDR3 DNA sequence: TGCGCCAGCAGCTTGATAGGTCAAGAGACCCAGTACTTC. This gives the protein CASSLIGQETQYF.

This chain links TRBV20-1 with TRBJ2-7; no clear D gene. V lost 1 base to trimming and J lost 0 bases, with 13 bases between them. CDR1 and CDR2 (germline): DFQATT, SNEGSKA (reference sequence). CDR3 length: 15 residues. The CDR3 DNA is TGCAGTGCTAGAGGAACCACCTTCAGCTCCTACGAGCAGTACTTC. Encoded protein: CSARGTTFSSYEQYF.

The chain carries TRBV6-1 and TRBJ1-6; D perhaps matches TRBD1 (5 bases). The CDR3 is 12 residues long. CDR1 MNHNS and CDR2 SASEGT come from the germline V gene. Trimming removed 7 bases from V and 10 bases from J, with 11 bases in between. CDR3 amino acids: CASNQGGSPLHF. CDR3 sequence (DNA): TGTGCCAGCAATCAGGGTGGCTCACCCCTCCACTTT.

The rearrangement joins TRBV20-1 to TRBJ1-4, with unresolved D. V gave up 4 bases and J gave up 3 bases, with 15 bases separating them. The CDR3 length is 15 residues. CDR1 DFQATT and CDR2 SNEGSKA come from the germline V gene (reference sequence). The CDR3: CSATRSMVANEKLFF. In nucleotides, the CDR3 is TGCAGTGCTACCCGCTCCATGGTAGCTAATGAAAAACTGTTTTTT.